The 18 T cell receptor beta chains reported below all come from one sample, sequenced in a study of PD-L1 blockade in urothelial cancer. Clones were read by immunoSEQ multiplex PCR, and TCRdb kept only the in-frame ones, dropping some. Of over 75,000 clones in the sample, roughly 90% were seen once. Time point indicated: pretreatment peripheral blood. The specimen was PBMCs, collected around atezolizumab (anti-PD-L1) treatment. All receptors derive from a woman of 80 years or more with urothelial cancer.

J is TRBJ2-5 and V is TRBV10-3, with a possible D match to TRBD1 (6 bases). The CDR3 is made up of 15 amino acids. Trimming removed 3 bases from V and 5 bases from J, with 16 bases in between. Germline-derived CDR1 and CDR2 are ENHRY and SYGVKD. The CDR3 DNA reads as TGTGCCATCAGTGACCCTTCCGCAGGGGCGGAGACCCAGTACTTC. This encodes CAISDPSAGAETQYF.

The chain carries TRBV5-1 and TRBJ2-1, with TRBD1 matching over 9 bases. CDR3 length equals 17 residues. The J segment lost 3 bases and the V segment lost 3 bases, leaving 10 bases of the junction unmatched. Germline V gene data show CDR1 as SGHRS and CDR2 as YFSETQ. The CDR3 DNA sequence: TGCGCCAGCAGCTCTACACCCCGGACAGGGGTCTACAATGAGCAGTTCTTC. Its protein is CASSSTPRTGVYNEQFF.

The gene calls are TRBV5-1 and TRBJ2-2, with 9 bases that match TRBD1. The V segment lost 7 bases and the J segment 5 bases; nucleotides outside the gene matches: 12. This CDR3 region has 16 residues. Germline V CDR1 and CDR2: SGHRS, YFSETQ. The CDR3 spells CASSYNTGTGTGELFF. The DNA of the CDR3 is TGCGCCAGCTCATACAACACCGGGACAGGGACCGGGGAGCTGTTTTTT.

This rearrangement joins TRBV2 to TRBJ1-5; possible D gene TRBD1, 6 bases. The CDR3 extends over 14 amino acids. Germline V gives CDR1 SNHLY, CDR2 FYNNEI. V lost 3 bases to trimming and J lost 2 bases, with 8 bases between them. CDR3 protein: CASSETGRNQPQHF. The CDR3 bases are TGTGCCAGCAGTGAGACAGGACGCAATCAGCCCCAGCATTTT.

Comments on this clone: This sample includes further DNA sequences coding for the same CDR3. The chain employs TRBV19 and TRBJ1-1; the D gene is possibly TRBD1 (5 bases). Germline CDR1 reads LNHDA; CDR2 reads SQIVND (reference sequence). This CDR3 has 14 residues. Between the trimmed V and J ends, which lost 3 bases and 1 base, there was a span of 9 bases. The CDR3 loop reads CASSIVGQNTEAFF. The CDR3, as DNA: TGTGCCAGTAGTATTGTGGGGCAGAACACTGAAGCTTTCTTT.

This CDR3 is CASSPPAGRALPGELFF. DNA for the CDR3: TGTGCCAGTAGTCCCCCGGCCGGCAGGGCTTTACCCGGGGAGCTGTTTTTT. The chain carries TRBV19 and TRBJ2-2; D possibly corresponds to TRBD1 (5 bases). Germline lookup yields CDR1 LNHDA and CDR2 SQIVND (reference sequence). The CDR3 length is 17 residues. V lost 5 bases, J lost 6 bases, and 22 bases lay in between.

This sequence joins TRBV7-9 and TRBJ2-7, with 8 nucleotides matching TRBD2. Germline values: CDR1 SEHNR, CDR2 FQNEAQ (reference sequence). Losses at the gene ends were 1 base for V and 12 bases for J; bases not matched to a gene: 14. CDR3 length: 15 amino acids. The DNA for the CDR3 is TGTGCCAGCAGCTTAGGGAATAGCGGGACCCCAACGTGGTACTTC. Translated, it gives CASSLGNSGTPTWYF.

The V gene is TRBV6-4, the J gene TRBJ1-1, with a possible D match to TRBD1 (5 bases). Germline values: CDR1 MRHNA, CDR2 SNTAGT. Trimming pared 3 bases from V and 4 bases from J, leaving 12 bases between. The CDR3 spans 14 residues. The CDR3 sequence is CASSENWGGTEAFF. The CDR3 nucleotides are TGTGCCAGCAGTGAAAATTGGGGGGGCACTGAAGCTTTCTTT.

The chain is built from TRBV19 and TRBJ2-3; 11 nucleotides match TRBD2. J lost 3 bases, V lost 6 bases, and 8 bases had no gene match. CDR1 LNHDA and CDR2 SQIVND come from the germline V gene (reference sequence). This CDR3 is built from 16 residues. The CDR3 is CASSRTSGQGTDTQYF. DNA of the CDR3: TGTGCCAGTAGCCGGACTAGCGGGCAAGGGACAGATACGCAGTATTTT.

The chain combines TRBV27 with TRBJ2-1, with D possibly TRBD1 on 6 matching bases. Germline assignment: CDR1 MNHEY and CDR2 SMNVEV (reference sequence). The CDR3 totals 16 residues. Trimming left V 6 bases short and J 5 bases short, with 20 bases between. The CDR3 nucleotides read TGTGCCAGCAGGATCGTAGGGTCCAGGGGTCACAATGAGCAGTTCTTC. Its protein is CASRIVGSRGHNEQFF.

V is TRBV7-2 and J is TRBJ2-1, with TRBD1 identical over 9 bases. The CDR3 runs to 15 residues. Trimming removed 5 bases from V and 1 base from J; junction bases left unmatched: 3. Germline values: CDR1 SGHTA, CDR2 FQGNSA. The CDR3 sequence: CASSTGQGSYNEQFF. The DNA of the CDR3 is TGTGCCAGCAGCACCGGACAGGGGTCCTACAATGAGCAGTTCTTC.

This clone occurred once. The V call is TRBV25-1, the J call TRBJ2-2, with 14 bases that match TRBD2. This CDR3 spans 17 amino acids. With 5 bases clipped from V and 7 bases from J, the junction kept 9 bases outside the gene matches. Germline values: CDR1 MGHDK, CDR2 SYGVNS. CDR3 DNA sequence: TGTGCCAGCAGTCAGACAGGGACTAGCGGGAGAATCGGGGAGCTGTTTTTT. Its translation: CASSQTGTSGRIGELFF.

CDR3 nucleotide sequence: TGTGCCATCAGGCCCGGGACAGATCCCTTTCGGGAGCTGTTTTTT. Translated: CAIRPGTDPFRELFF. This chain connects TRBV10-3 to TRBJ2-2, with TRBD1 matching 7 bases. CDR1 is ENHRY, CDR2 SYGVKD, per germline. V shed 6 bases and J 9 bases; nucleotides not matched to a gene: 13. The length of the CDR3 is 15 residues.

J is TRBJ1-2 and V is TRBV6-1; 9 nucleotides line up with TRBD1. The CDR3 has 14 amino acids. The V segment lost 8 bases and the J segment 4 bases; nucleotides outside the gene matches: 8. Germline V gene data show CDR1 as MNHNS and CDR2 as SASEGT. This CDR3 reads CASGTGLSAYGYTF. The CDR3 DNA reads TGTGCCAGCGGGACAGGGCTGTCCGCCTATGGCTACACCTTC.

V is TRBV5-4 and J is TRBJ2-1, with 9 nucleotides matching TRBD2. J gave up 8 bases and V 6 bases, and 15 bases lay outside the gene matches. The CDR3 consists of 16 residues. Germline CDR1 is SGHNT and CDR2 is YYREEE (reference sequence). CDR3 nucleotide sequence: TGTGCCAGCACGCCCGCATTTAGCGGGAGTTGGGATGAGCAGTTCTTC. Translating gives CASTPAFSGSWDEQFF.

This chain uses TRBV10-1 with TRBJ1-5; 7 bases fit TRBD1. CDR1 is WNHNN, CDR2 SYGVQD, per germline (reference sequence). V was clipped by 5 bases and J by 3 bases; unmatched bases: 4. CDR3 length: 14 residues. CDR3 sequence reads: CASSKTGVNQPQHF. The CDR3 bases are TGCGCCAGCAGTAAAACAGGGGTCAATCAGCCCCAGCATTTT.

The V and J genes are TRBV10-3 and TRBJ1-1, with TRBD1 matching 7 bases. The CDR3 has 16 amino acids. Trimming cost V 6 bases and J 1 base; bases outside gene matches: 11. The V gene's germline CDR1 is ENHRY and CDR2 SYGVKD. The CDR3 sequence is CAIRPSRQGPNTEAFF. CDR3 DNA sequence: TGTGCCATCAGGCCTTCGAGACAGGGACCGAACACTGAAGCTTTCTTT.

The gene calls are TRBV9 and TRBJ2-3; 8 positions match TRBD2. CDR1 is SGDLS, CDR2 YYNGEE, per germline. The CDR3 spans 14 residues. The V and J ends lost 3 bases and 6 bases, in that order; junction bases with no gene match: 6. The CDR3 reads CASSAEGTRDTQYF. As DNA, the CDR3 is TGTGCCAGCAGCGCTGAGGGGACTAGGGATACGCAGTATTTT.